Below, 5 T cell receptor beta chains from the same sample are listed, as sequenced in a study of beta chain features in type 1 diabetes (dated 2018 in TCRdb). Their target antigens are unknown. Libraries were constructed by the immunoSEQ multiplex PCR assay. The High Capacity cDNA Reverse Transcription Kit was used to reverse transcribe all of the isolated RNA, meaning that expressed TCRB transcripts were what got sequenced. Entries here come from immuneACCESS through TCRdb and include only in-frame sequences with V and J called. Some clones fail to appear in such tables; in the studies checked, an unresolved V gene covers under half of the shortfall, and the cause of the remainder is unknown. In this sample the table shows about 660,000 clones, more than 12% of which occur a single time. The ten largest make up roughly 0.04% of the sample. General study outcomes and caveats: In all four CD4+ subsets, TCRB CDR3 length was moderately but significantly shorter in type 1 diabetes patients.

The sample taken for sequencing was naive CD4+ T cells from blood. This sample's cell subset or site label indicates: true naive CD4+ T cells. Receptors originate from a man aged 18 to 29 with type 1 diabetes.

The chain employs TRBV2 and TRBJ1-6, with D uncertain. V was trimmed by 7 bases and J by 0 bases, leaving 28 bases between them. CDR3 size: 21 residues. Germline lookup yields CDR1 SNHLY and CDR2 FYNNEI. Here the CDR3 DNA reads TGTGCCAGCAAACGTCATGTGGGGAGGCGGGGAGAGGGCTCCTATAATTCACCCCTCCACTTT. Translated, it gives CASKRHVGRRGEGSYNSPLHF.

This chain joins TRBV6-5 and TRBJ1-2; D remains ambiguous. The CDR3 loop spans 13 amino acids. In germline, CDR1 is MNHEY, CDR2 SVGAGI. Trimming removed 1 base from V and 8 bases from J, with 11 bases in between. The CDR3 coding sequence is TGTGCCAGCAGTTACTGGGCAGGTGACGGCTACACCTTC. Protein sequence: CASSYWAGDGYTF.

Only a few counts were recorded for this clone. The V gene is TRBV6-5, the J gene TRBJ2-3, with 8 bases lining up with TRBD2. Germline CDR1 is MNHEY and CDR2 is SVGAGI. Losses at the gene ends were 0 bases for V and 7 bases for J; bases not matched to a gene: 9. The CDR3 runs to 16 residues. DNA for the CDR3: TGTGCCAGCAGTTACTCGGGTAGCGGGGCTTCGTATACGCAGTATTTT. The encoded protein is CASSYSGSGASYTQYF.

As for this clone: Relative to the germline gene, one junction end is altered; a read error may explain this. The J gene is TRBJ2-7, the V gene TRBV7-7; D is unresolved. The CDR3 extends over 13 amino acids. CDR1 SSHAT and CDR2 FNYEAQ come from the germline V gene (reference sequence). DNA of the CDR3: TGTGCTAGCAGCACCTCGACCCAAGCCGAGCAGTACTTC. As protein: CASSTSTQAEQYF.

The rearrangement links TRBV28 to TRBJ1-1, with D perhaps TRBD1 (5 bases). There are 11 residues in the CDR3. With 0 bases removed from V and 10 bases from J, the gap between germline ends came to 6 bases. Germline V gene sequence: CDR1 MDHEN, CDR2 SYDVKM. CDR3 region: CASSLWGPAFF. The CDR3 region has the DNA TGTGCCAGCAGTTTATGGGGGCCAGCTTTCTTT.